A selection of T cell receptor beta chains follows, all from one sample in a study of CD8 T cell repertoires and HIV-1 epitope variants. Some clones are missing from TCRdb's copy, which holds only in-frame ones; the method was immunoSEQ multiplex PCR. This sample has about 4,900 clones; over 50% occur once, and the top ten carry around 40%. For these receptors, no antigen is known. Sequenced material: cultured CD8+ T cells derived from PBMCs. The origin of the receptors is a male donor with HIV. The CDR3 runs from the conserved cysteine through the conserved F or W. A D gene is named only where the DNA matches it firmly. Clone size is stated in some rows and not others, as once, few, many or a class when expanded.

j_call d_call v_call clone_size cdr3_nt cdr3_aa
TRBJ2-7 . TRBV6-1 few TGTGCCAGCAGTGGCGGTGGAGGGTATCCGGAGCAGTACTTC CASSGGGGYPEQYF
TRBJ2-7 . TRBV30 . TGTGCCGTGGAGGGTAGTACCTACGAGCAGTACTTC CAVEGSTYEQYF
TRBJ2-7 . TRBV7-9 . TGTGCCAGCAGCCTCGGGGGAATCAACGAGCAGTACTTC CASSLGGINEQYF
TRBJ2-7 . TRBV11-3 . TGTGCCAGCAGCTTGGGGGACGAGCAGTACTTC CASSLGDEQYF
TRBJ2-1 TRBD2 TRBV29-1 . TGCAGCGTTGAAGGAGGCCAAGGACTAGCGGGAGGTCGCTACAATGAGCAGTTCTTC CSVEGGQGLAGGRYNEQFF
TRBJ2-2 . TRBV27 . TGTGCCAGCAGTTTGAGCCAGGTGAACACCGGGGAGCTGTTTTTT CASSLSQVNTGELFF
TRBJ2-5 . TRBV4-2 . TGTGCCAGCAGCCAAACCGCCGGGGAGACCCAGTACTTC CASSQTAGETQYF
TRBJ2-5 . TRBV11-2 few TGTGCCAGCAGCTTAGATCTGACTGGGAGCGCAGAGACCCAGTACTTC CASSLDLTGSAETQYF
TRBJ1-2 . TRBV29-1 . TGCAGCGTGGATTCCCCACTGGGCTACTATGGCTACACCTTC CSVDSPLGYYGYTF
TRBJ2-1 TRBD2 TRBV27 . TGTGCCAGCAGTTTAGGTACTGGCGGGGGGGCCTACAATGAGCAGTTCTTC CASSLGTGGGAYNEQFF
TRBJ2-2 TRBD1 TRBV29-1 . TGCAGCGTTGAAGATAGGGCACAGGGGCGCTTCACCGGGGAGCTGTTTTTT CSVEDRAQGRFTGELFF
TRBJ2-3 TRBD2 TRBV9 . TGTGCCAGCAGCCCCACGGGAGGGGAGGCAGATACGCAGTATTTT CASSPTGGEADTQYF
TRBJ1-1 TRBD1 TRBV5-4 . TGTGCCAGCAGCTTGGGTCGGGGGGACAGGGTCACTGAAGCTTTCTTT CASSLGRGDRVTEAFF
TRBJ2-2 TRBD2 TRBV2 . TGTGCCAGCAGTGAGGGCGGGGGGAACACCGGGGAGCTGTTTTTT CASSEGGGNTGELFF
TRBJ1-2 . TRBV6-5 . TGTGCCAGCAGTTACTCGGGGGACTATGGCTACACCTTC CASSYSGDYGYTF
TRBJ2-1 TRBD1 TRBV28 . TGTGCCAGCAGTGAGTCCGGGACAGCCTCCTACAATGAGCAGTTCTTC CASSESGTASYNEQFF
TRBJ1-1 . TRBV7-9 . TGTGCCAGCAGACAACCCGGGACTTACACTGAAGCTTTCTTT CASRQPGTYTEAFF
TRBJ2-1 . TRBV5-4 . TGTGCCAGCAGCTTGATGGTTGACAATGAGCAGTTCTTC CASSLMVDNEQFF
TRBJ1-1 TRBD1 TRBV6-5 . TGTGCCAGCAGAAGGACAGGGGGCACTGAAGCTTTCTTT CASRRTGGTEAFF
TRBJ1-2 . TRBV11-2 . TGCGCCAGCAGCCAAGATCCCGTCGAACTCGACTATGGCTACACCTTC CASSQDPVELDYGYTF
TRBJ2-1 TRBD2 TRBV7-9 . TGTGCCAGCAGCTTAGAGGGCGGGAGATCCTACAATGAGCAGTTCTTC CASSLEGGRSYNEQFF
TRBJ2-7 TRBD1 TRBV18 . TGTGCCAGCTCACTGATGACAGGGAATGACGAGCAGTACTTC CASSLMTGNDEQYF
TRBJ2-1 . TRBV28 . TGTGCCAGCAGTTTTAAGGGTGGAAGTGAGCAGTTCTTC CASSFKGGSEQFF
TRBJ2-1 . TRBV27 . TGTGCCAGCAGCGTTAACGGACTATACAATGAGCAGTTCTTC CASSVNGLYNEQFF
TRBJ2-2 . TRBV13 . TGTGCCAGCAGCTTAGCCACAAGGGGGGAGCTGTTTTTT CASSLATRGELFF
TRBJ1-1 . TRBV5-8 . TGCGCCAGCAGCCAAGATGTTGGGCAGGGGAACACTGAAGCTTTCTTT CASSQDVGQGNTEAFF
TRBJ2-7 TRBD1 TRBV13 . TGTGCCAGCAGCGACACACAGGGGCGAGCCTACGAGCAGTACTTC CASSDTQGRAYEQYF
TRBJ1-1 . TRBV7-9 . TGTGCCAGCAGCTTGGGAGAAACTGAAGCTTTCTTT CASSLGETEAFF
TRBJ2-3 . TRBV9 . TGTGCCAGCAGCGTAGGACTCTCCGCAGATACGCAGTATTTT CASSVGLSADTQYF
TRBJ1-1 . TRBV11-2 . TGTGCCAGCAGCATTGGGGACGCCAACACTGAAGCTTTCTTT CASSIGDANTEAFF
TRBJ2-7 TRBD2 TRBV6-5 . TGTGCCAGCAGCCCGGGGGGGGGCGAGCAGTACTTC CASSPGGGEQYF
TRBJ1-1 TRBD1 TRBV13 . TGTGCCAGCAGCCTTGGAGGGGGACAGGGGAACACTGAAGCTTTCTTT CASSLGGGQGNTEAFF
TRBJ2-7 TRBD1 TRBV27 . TGTGCCAGCAGTCGACAGGGATACTACGAGCAGTACTTC CASSRQGYYEQYF
TRBJ2-2 . TRBV10-1 once TGCGCCAGCAGTGAGTTTGGGGGCACCGGGGAGCTGTTTTTT CASSEFGGTGELFF
TRBJ2-3 TRBD2 TRBV5-4 . TGTGCCAGCAGCTGGGGGACCCGGCGGGAGTCTCTTGCAGATACGCAGTATTTT CASSWGTRRESLADTQYF
TRBJ2-1 TRBD1 TRBV28 . TGTGCCAGCAGTCCGGGACCAGACAGGGGATCCAATGAGCAGTTCTTC CASSPGPDRGSNEQFF